This T cell receptor beta chain was found in a study of T cell changes during pregnancy in multiple sclerosis. The assay was immunoSEQ multiplex PCR, and TCRdb's table has in-frame clones only and misses some. The data hold some 51,000 clones, with approximately 95% observed a single time. The germline V gene encodes CDR1 MNHNS and CDR2 SASEGT. The CDR3 spans 15 residues. The J segment lost 7 bases and the V segment lost 7 bases, leaving 8 bases of the junction unmatched. The chain uses TRBV6-1 and TRBJ2-1; the match to TRBD2 covers 12 bases. The sample here was CD4+ T cells from peripheral blood mononuclear cells, taken in the first trimester of pregnancy. The receptor's source is a female donor with multiple sclerosis, enrolled in a pregnancy study. CDR3 nucleotides: TGTGCCAGCAACCTAGCGGGGGGGCCGGGAAATGAGCAGTTCTTC. Translated, it gives CASNLAGGPGNEQFF.